The T cell receptor (beta chain) described here comes from a study of sequential checkpoint blockade in melanoma. Whole-study context: First-line arms were nivolumab then ipilimumab, or the reverse, randomized 1:1. Twenty-two patients had matched tumor biopsies before treatment and at week 13 after nivolumab or ipilimumab alone. Findings of the study overall: T-cell fraction and clonality followed PD-L1 and CD8+ counts, not mutational load.

Profiled with immunoSEQ multiplex PCR; TCRdb holds only in-frame clones, not every one. In the table there are about 18,000 clones, approximately 27% of which are singletons. About this clone: Its antigen is still unknown.

As to treatment: randomized to nivolumab then ipilimumab (arm A) or the reverse (arm B). The TCR sequence derives from a human donor with melanoma. The sample in question was tumor tissue (inferred from file names), obtained from a patient given nivolumab and ipilimumab in sequence.

The CDR3: CASIPGLAPGELFF. As DNA, the CDR3 is TGTGCCAGCATCCCGGGACTAGCCCCTGGGGAGCTGTTTTTT. The chain employs TRBV6-8 and TRBJ2-2; 9 bases are shared with TRBD2. Germline lookup yields CDR1 MNHGY and CDR2 SAAAGT. V trimming: 7 bases; J trimming: 8 bases; junction bases outside the gene matches: 8. This CDR3 has 14 residues.